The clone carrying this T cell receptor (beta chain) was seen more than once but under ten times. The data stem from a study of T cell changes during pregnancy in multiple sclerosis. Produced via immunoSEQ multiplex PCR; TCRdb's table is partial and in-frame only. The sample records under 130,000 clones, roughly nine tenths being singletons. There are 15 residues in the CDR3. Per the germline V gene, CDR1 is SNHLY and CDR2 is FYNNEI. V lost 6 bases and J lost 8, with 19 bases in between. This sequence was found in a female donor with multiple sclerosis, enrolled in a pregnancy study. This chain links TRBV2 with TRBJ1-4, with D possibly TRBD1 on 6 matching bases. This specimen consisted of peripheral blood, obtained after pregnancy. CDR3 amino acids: CASRRPEQGNEKLFF. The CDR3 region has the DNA TGTGCCAGCAGACGACCCGAACAGGGCAACGAAAAACTGTTTTTT.